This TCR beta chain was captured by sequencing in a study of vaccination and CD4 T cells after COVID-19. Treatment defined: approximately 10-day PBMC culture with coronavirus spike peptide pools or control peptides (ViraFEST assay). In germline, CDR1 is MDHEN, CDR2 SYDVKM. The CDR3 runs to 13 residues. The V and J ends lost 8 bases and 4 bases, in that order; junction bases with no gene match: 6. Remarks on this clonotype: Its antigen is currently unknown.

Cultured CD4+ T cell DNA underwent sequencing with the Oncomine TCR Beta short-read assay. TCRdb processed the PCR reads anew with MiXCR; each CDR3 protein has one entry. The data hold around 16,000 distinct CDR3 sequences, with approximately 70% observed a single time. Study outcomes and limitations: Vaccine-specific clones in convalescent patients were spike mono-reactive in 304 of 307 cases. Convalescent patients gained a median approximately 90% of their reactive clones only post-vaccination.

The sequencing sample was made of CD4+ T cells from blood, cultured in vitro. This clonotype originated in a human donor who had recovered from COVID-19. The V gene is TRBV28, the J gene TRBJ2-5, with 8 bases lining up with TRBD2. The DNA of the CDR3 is TGTGCCAGCTGCGTGACTAGCGTAGAGACCCAGTACTTC. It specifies CASCVTSVETQYF.